Listed below are T cell receptor beta chains from one sample, sequenced in a study of T cells in Graves' hyperthyroidism and ophthalmopathy. TCRdb processed the multiplex PCR reads anew with MiXCR; each CDR3 protein has one entry. The sample has a few hundred thousand distinct CDR3 sequences, 14% seen once. Sequencing used blood. Receptors were obtained from a woman aged 40 to 50 with Graves' hyperthyroidism. The CDR3 runs from the conserved cysteine through the conserved F or W. D genes are given only for firm matches. The size entry is marked missing in some rows and otherwise reads once, few, many or a size class.

clone_size	v_call	j_call	d_call	cdr3_nt	cdr3_aa
NA	TRBV7-9	TRBJ1-3	NA	TGTGCCAGCAGCTTAGCGGTCGGCACTACAAGCCGCTCTGGAAACACCATATATTTT	CASSLAVGTTSRSGNTIYF
many	TRBV3-1	TRBJ2-3	TRBD2	TGTGCCAGCAGCCTTAAAGGGACTAGCGGGAGAATCGCAGATACGCAGTATTTT	CASSLKGTSGRIADTQYF
NA	TRBV7-2	TRBJ2-2	NA	TGTGCCACCAGGGGCTATTCGACCGGGGAGCTGTTTTTT	CATRGYSTGELFF
many	TRBV11-1	TRBJ1-1	NA	TGTGCCAGCAGCTTTATTCTGGGCAATACTGAAGCTTTCTTT	CASSFILGNTEAFF
NA	TRBV12-3/TRBV12-4	TRBJ2-1	TRBD1	TGTGCCAGCAGTCAAAGGACAGGGGGCGGCGAGCAGTTCTTC	CASSQRTGGGEQFF
NA	TRBV3-1	TRBJ1-6	NA	TGTGCCAGCAGCCAAGATCGCGGTTATAATTCACCCCTCCACTTT	CASSQDRGYNSPLHF
many	TRBV28	TRBJ2-1	TRBD1	TGTGCCAGCAGTACGGGACAGGGCTACAATGAGCAGTTCTTC	CASSTGQGYNEQFF
many	TRBV28	TRBJ1-1	NA	TGTGCCAGCAGCCCTAGGGGGGAGGTTCTAGCTTTCTTT	CASSPRGEVLAFF
many	TRBV27	TRBJ2-5	TRBD2	TGTGCCAGCAGTTTCGGGGGGCAAGAGACCCAGTACTTC	CASSFGGQETQYF
NA	TRBV10-3	TRBJ1-1	NA	TGTGCCATCAGTCGAGGTCCCCCGAACACTGAAGCTTTCTTT	CAISRGPPNTEAFF
few	TRBV6-1	TRBJ2-1	NA	TGTGCCAGCAGTACGGGTTCTAGCAATCAGAATGAGCAGTTCTTC	CASSTGSSNQNEQFF
NA	TRBV10-3	TRBJ2-1	NA	TGTGCCATCAGTGGCTTCCGAACGGGAGAGGCCAACAATGAGCAGTTCTTC	CAISGFRTGEANNEQFF
few	TRBV19	TRBJ2-5	TRBD2	TGTGCCAGTAGTATCGGGACTAGCGGAGCCCAAGAGACCCAGTACTTC	CASSIGTSGAQETQYF
few	TRBV28	TRBJ1-2	TRBD1	TGTGCCAGCAGTTCCTCAGGGGGCTCCTACTATGGCTACACCTTC	CASSSSGGSYYGYTF
few	TRBV28	TRBJ1-1	TRBD1	TGTGCCAGCATTGACAGGGGCGAAGCTTTCTTT	CASIDRGEAFF
NA	TRBV6-1	TRBJ2-7	NA	TGTGCCAGCAGCCGCCCCTCGCGGGGTGCCGCCTACGAGCAGTACTTC	CASSRPSRGAAYEQYF
many	TRBV20-1	TRBJ1-1	NA	TGCAGTGCTAGTGGGTGGGGGAACACTGAAGCTTTCTTT	CSASGWGNTEAFF
few	TRBV7-9	TRBJ2-1	TRBD2	TGTGCCAGCAGCTTCGGGGGGGTAGGACGAGTTGCTGAGCAGTTCTTC	CASSFGGVGRVAEQFF
once	TRBV28	TRBJ1-4	NA	TGTGCCAGCAGCCGAAAGCCCCCCAAGAATGAAAAACTGTTTTTT	CASSRKPPKNEKLFF
NA	TRBV11-3	TRBJ2-1	NA	TGTGCCAGCAGCTTAGCGGGAGTGGGATACAATGAGCAGTTCTTC	CASSLAGVGYNEQFF
NA	TRBV24-1	TRBJ2-2	NA	TGTGCCACCAGTAGCACTAGCAACACCGGGGAGCTGTTTTTT	CATSSTSNTGELFF
many	TRBV6-1	TRBJ1-1	TRBD1	TGTGCCAGCAGTCCACAGGGGTTCAACACTGAAGCTTTCTTT	CASSPQGFNTEAFF
NA	TRBV20-1	TRBJ2-5	NA	TGCAGTGCTAGATCTTCGGGCGGACACCAAGAGACCCAGTACTTC	CSARSSGGHQETQYF
many	TRBV28	TRBJ2-3	TRBD2	TGTGCTATCAGCGGGATCCCTAGCACAGATACGCAGTATTTT	CAISGIPSTDTQYF
many	TRBV2	TRBJ2-2	NA	TGTGCCAGCAGCCATAAACCACAGGGAAACACCGGGGAGCTGTTTTTT	CASSHKPQGNTGELFF
many	TRBV7-3	TRBJ2-1	TRBD1	TGTGCCAGCAGCTTTGCAGGGGGTTCCTACAATGAGCAGTTCTTC	CASSFAGGSYNEQFF
many	TRBV12-3/TRBV12-4	TRBJ2-5	TRBD2	TGTGCCAGCAGCTTAGCGGGAGCGGAGGAGACCCAGTACTTC	CASSLAGAEETQYF
NA	TRBV12-3/TRBV12-4	TRBJ1-5	TRBD1	TGTGCCAGCAGTACGACAGGGTTGAGACAGCCCCAGCATTTT	CASSTTGLRQPQHF
NA	TRBV11-2	TRBJ2-7	NA	TGTGCCAGCAGCCCTCCGGTTTCCTACGAGCAGTACTTC	CASSPPVSYEQYF
few	TRBV20-1	TRBJ1-4	NA	TGCAGTGCTAGAGATCCGGCCCTAGCGGGTGAAAAACTGTTTTTT	CSARDPALAGEKLFF
many	TRBV28	TRBJ1-5	NA	TGTGCCAGCAGTTTACATATGGGTAGCAATCAGCCCCAGCATTTT	CASSLHMGSNQPQHF
NA	TRBV19	TRBJ2-1	TRBD2	TGTGCCAGTAGTTGGACTAGCCTAAAGGGAAATGAGCAGTTCTTC	CASSWTSLKGNEQFF
few	TRBV29-1	TRBJ1-1	NA	TGCAGCGTTGTGGCCCTGAACACTGAAGCTTTCTTT	CSVVALNTEAFF
few	TRBV27	TRBJ2-7	NA	TGTGTCAGCAGTTTCCCCGGACGGAACTCCTACGAGCAGTACTTC	CVSSFPGRNSYEQYF
many	TRBV18	TRBJ2-1	TRBD2	TGTGCCAGCTCACAAGCCGCGGGAGAACTCAATGAGCAGTTCTTC	CASSQAAGELNEQFF
NA	TRBV19	TRBJ1-1	TRBD1	TGTGCCAGTACCGAGACAGGGAGTGGTGAAGCTTTCTTT	CASTETGSGEAFF
NA	TRBV12-3/TRBV12-4	TRBJ1-6	NA	TGTGCCAGCAGTTTAGCGGGTTTGAATAATTCACCCCTCCACTTT	CASSLAGLNNSPLHF
NA	TRBV7-9	TRBJ2-1	TRBD2	TGTGCCAGCAGCTTAACGGCGGGGGGGCTCCATGAGCAGTTCTTC	CASSLTAGGLHEQFF
NA	TRBV27	TRBJ1-1	NA	TGTGCCAGCAGTTTAGTGACAGCCATGAACACTGAAGCTTTCTTT	CASSLVTAMNTEAFF
once	TRBV25-1	TRBJ2-1	TRBD2	TGTGCCAGCAGTGCGGGACTAGCGTCCAGCGGGGAGCAGTTCTTC	CASSAGLASSGEQFF